A single sample gave rise to the 13 T cell receptor beta chains below, sequenced in a study of T-cell memory formation after mild COVID-19. TCRdb reprocessed the 5' RACE reads via MiXCR and lists one record per CDR3 protein. The data show a few hundred thousand distinct CDR3 sequences, roughly 17% seen once. What was sequenced was PBMCs or a T cell subset sorted from them (not recorded which). Every receptor here comes from a man aged 18 to 30 who had mild COVID-19 (a few samples of this study predate the infection). Cell type and time point are not known.

This clonotype has more than one count but fewer than ten. The chain combines TRBV20-1 with TRBJ1-5; TRBD1 is a possible D gene (6 bases). The CDR3 has 14 amino acids. With 0 bases removed from V and 6 bases from J, the gap between germline ends came to 12 bases. Germline V gene lookup returns CDR1 DFQATT and CDR2 SNEGSKA (reference sequence). The CDR3 loop reads CSARDPRGGQPQHF. Here the CDR3 DNA reads TGCAGTGCTAGAGATCCGAGGGGGGGTCAGCCCCAGCATTTT.

The CDR3 region has the DNA TGTGCCATCAGTGGCCAACAGGGTAGCTCTGGAAACACCATATATTTT. Its translation: CAISGQQGSSGNTIYF. This chain uses TRBV10-3 with TRBJ1-3, with D perhaps TRBD1 (6 bases). This CDR3 spans 16 amino acids. The germline gives CDR1 ENHRY, CDR2 SYGVKD. Trimming took 4 bases from V and 0 from J, leaving 13 bases between them.

Comment on this clonotype: This may be a read error, as it is one base from a much larger clone. The chain carries TRBV11-2 and TRBJ2-5; a possible D gene is TRBD1 (6 bases). Germline loops: CDR1 SGHAT, CDR2 FQNNGV. The CDR3 consists of 13 residues. The CDR3 coding sequence is TGTGCCAGCAACGGACAGCCACAAGAGACCCGGTACTTC. As protein: CASNGQPQETRYF.

The genes are TRBV5-1 and TRBJ1-1; D is perhaps TRBD1 (5 bases). The V end lost 0 bases, the J end lost 0 bases, and 15 bases lay between the germline ends. This CDR3 is 17 amino acids long. Looked up from germline, CDR1 is SGHRS and CDR2 is YFSETQ. The CDR3 nucleotides read TGCGCCAGCAGCTTGGGAAGGGGAGGATCGGTGAACACTGAAGCTTTCTTT. Encoded protein: CASSLGRGGSVNTEAFF.

In its sample, this clonotype was seen a few times. The J gene is TRBJ1-1, the V gene TRBV5-6, with D possibly matching TRBD1 (5 bases). The CDR3 contains 15 residues. Trimming left V 6 bases short and J 5 bases short, with 20 bases between. Germline CDR1 reads SGHDT; CDR2 reads YYEEEE. CDR3 sequence (DNA): TGTGCCAGCACTCCCGGGGGAGGTCGGTGGACTGAAGCTTTCTTT. Translation: CASTPGGGRWTEAFF.

The chain joins TRBV7-9 to TRBJ2-5; D gene unclear. V was trimmed by 4 bases and J by 5 bases, leaving 8 bases between them. The CDR3 runs to 12 residues. Germline CDR1 and CDR2: SEHNR and FQNEAQ (reference sequence). CDR3 DNA sequence: TGTGCCAGCAGCTCATCCGTGGAGACCCAGTACTTC. This encodes CASSSSVETQYF.

The V and J genes are TRBV7-9 and TRBJ2-5; TRBD1 matches at 7 bases. With 5 bases clipped from V and 5 bases from J, the junction kept 8 bases outside the gene matches. Per the germline V gene, CDR1 is SEHNR and CDR2 is FQNEAQ (reference sequence). The CDR3 covers 14 residues. CDR3 in DNA: TGTGCCAGCAGCACCGCAGGGGGTCGGGAGACCCAGTACTTC. This translates into CASSTAGGRETQYF.

The CDR3 DNA is TGCAGCGGTCTGAGCGGGGAGCTGTTTTTT. It encodes CSGLSGELFF. V gene TRBV29-1 combines with J gene TRBJ2-2; D remains ambiguous. The V end was cut by 7 bases, the J end by 7 bases, with 7 bases between. Per the germline V gene, CDR1 is SQVTM and CDR2 is ANQGSEA. CDR3 length equals 10 residues.

The sample holds many counts of this clonotype. CDR3 loop: CSATKGRAQETQYF. The CDR3 DNA is TGCAGTGCTACCAAAGGTCGAGCTCAAGAGACCCAGTACTTC. The genes are TRBV20-1 and TRBJ2-5; D is ambiguous. Germline assignment: CDR1 DFQATT and CDR2 SNEGSKA (reference sequence). This CDR3 region has 14 residues. Trimming shortened V by 4 bases and J by 2 bases, and 14 bases separated the two germline ends.

The sample holds many counts of this clonotype. V and J are TRBV28 and TRBJ2-5; weak D call: TRBD1 (5 bases). The CDR3 covers 12 residues. Germline V gives CDR1 MDHEN, CDR2 SYDVKM. The ends were cut back, 7 bases at V and 5 bases at J, with 11 bases in the middle. The CDR3 is CASMRSGETQYF. CDR3 DNA sequence: TGTGCCAGCATGAGATCAGGGGAGACCCAGTACTTC.

The chain couples TRBV5-1 to TRBJ1-1; TRBD1 agrees at 8 bases. Germline trimming cut 1 base from V and 2 bases from J; bases unmatched to any gene: 7. Looked up from germline, CDR1 is SGHRS and CDR2 is YFSETQ. The CDR3 spans 16 residues. CDR3 residues: CASSLSGRGLNTEAFF. In nucleotides, the CDR3 is TGCGCCAGCAGCTTGTCGGGCAGGGGGCTAAACACTGAAGCTTTCTTT.

This rearrangement joins TRBV27 to TRBJ2-7; weak D call: TRBD1 (5 bases). This CDR3 is built from 14 residues. V lost 4 bases, J lost 2 bases, and 12 bases lay in between. Germline lookup yields CDR1 MNHEY and CDR2 SMNVEV (reference sequence). The CDR3 sequence is CASSSRAGPYEQYV. CDR3 in DNA: TGTGCCAGCAGTTCTCGTGCAGGGCCCTACGAGCAGTACGTC.

The rearrangement joins TRBV6-6 to TRBJ2-7; tentatively, D is TRBD1 (6 bases). The ends were cut back, 6 bases at V and 6 bases at J, with 18 bases in the middle. CDR1 MNHNY and CDR2 SVGAGI come from the germline V gene (reference sequence). The length of the CDR3 is 14 residues. This CDR3 is CASRRVHREGEQYV. The CDR3 region has the DNA TGTGCCAGCAGGAGAGTACACAGGGAAGGCGAGCAGTACGTC.